Described below is a single TCR beta chain sequence and its context. Its specific antigen is unknown. Per-base quality was not reported, and no clone a single base away is much larger than it. Each clonotype received, on average, around 10x coverage in deep resolution sequencing performed on a MiSeq, where the target depth lay between 1 in 1 million and 1 in 200,000 T cells. TCR beta libraries were generated with the immunoSEQ hsTCRB Kit. Concerning the study's data processing: The data were analyzed with ImmunoSEQ Analyzer and ImmunoSEQ Data Assistant, and V, D and J gene assignments followed IMGT definitions. Clonality, which ranges from 0 to 1, was calculated as one minus the normalized Shannon entropy of productive rearrangement frequencies. Only overrepresented clonotypes making up at least 0.05% of the repertoire of each patient were included in the public clonotype analysis. Roughly 12 age-matched healthy donor repertoires from immuneACCESS were used as controls for clonality. In its TCRdb copy, this immuneACCESS table keeps in-frame sequences only and misses some clones. Where compared with another copy, unresolved V genes explain less than half of these, and the others have no known cause. D and trimming come from the DNA, and the V and J calls and clone size come from that table. The sample yields 130,000 or so clones; approximately 83% were counted once. Around 2% of the sample comes from the top ten.

This entry comes from a study of cytotoxic CD8 clonotypes in ibrutinib-treated CLL (dated by TCRdb to the early 2020s). Notes on the research overall: The cohort had 11 relapsed/refractory and about 15 treatment-naive patients; 17 to 18 were IGHV unmutated. Cryopreserved peripheral blood mononuclear cells were collected at three points: before therapy, at response, and at either sustained remission or disease progression. Samples averaged 255,043 productive templates and just under 95,000 productive rearrangements. Of the approximately 86 participants in the trial, about 26 had longitudinal samples available. Response samples were obtained after a median of 12 months of treatment, with a range of roughly 6 to 36 months. Partial responses were observed in 24 patients and complete responses in 2; after a median follow-up of around 68 months, remission was maintained in 14 patients and progression was observed in approximately 12. All remission and progressive disease samples were collected while patients were still receiving ibrutinib. What the work shows at the level of the full study, not this receptor alone: At ibrutinib response clonality went up, during sustained remission it held steady, and at progression it dropped back toward baseline. Sampling times were not matched between patients in sustained remission and patients whose disease was progressing, and lymph node repertoires were not examined. At baseline, clonality was higher than in age-matched healthy donors and showed a strong correlation with circulating CD8+ T-cell counts. Public clonotypes were rare and either contracted or stayed stable during treatment, and the rise in clonality at ibrutinib response reflected the expansion of private clonotypes.

V trim: 0 bases; J trim: 4 bases; unmatched bases: 4. Counted from cysteine to phenylalanine, this CDR3 has 15 amino acids. The read is trimmed to its CDR3 DNA, 45 bases read in frame from base 1. CDR1 and CDR2 were assigned from the germline V gene as SGDLS and YYNGEE. In the paper's terms, the time point label means: roughly 25 months on ibrutinib. For TCR beta library preparation, approximately 2 micrograms of genomic DNA was extracted from cryopreserved PBMCs. Longitudinal blood samples from CLL patients on ibrutinib monotherapy underwent high-throughput TCR beta sequencing. Patients were enrolled in a phase 2 open-label single-center ibrutinib monotherapy trial.

The chain is assembled from TRBV9 and TRBJ2-7; the central 10 bases match TRBD1. The sequenced sample was PBMCs, obtained after 24 months of ibrutinib treatment. The origin of this receptor is a human donor with chronic lymphocytic leukemia. The DNA sequence reads TGTGCCAGCAGCGTAGAAGGACAGGGGGGGTACGAGCAGTACTTC. It is translated as CASSVEGQGGYEQYF. Extended through the reference TRBV9 and TRBJ2-7 proteins, this CDR3 yields the full variable domain: DSGVTQTPKHLITATGQRVTLRCSPRSGDLSVYWYQQSLDQGLQFLIQYYNGEERAKGNILERFSAQQFPDLHSELNLSSLELGDSALYFCASSVEGQGGYEQYFGPGTRLTVT.